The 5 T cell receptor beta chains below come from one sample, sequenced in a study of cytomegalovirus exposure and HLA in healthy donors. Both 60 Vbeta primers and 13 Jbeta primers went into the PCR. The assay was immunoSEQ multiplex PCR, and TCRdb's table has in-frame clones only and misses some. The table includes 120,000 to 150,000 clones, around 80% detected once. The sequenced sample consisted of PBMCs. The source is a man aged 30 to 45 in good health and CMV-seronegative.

In nucleotides, the CDR3 is TGTGCCACCGGGGGGGGTGAAGCTTTCTTT. Translated, it gives CATGGGEAFF. The chain joins TRBV11-2 to TRBJ1-1, with D perhaps TRBD1 (5 bases). Germline V lookup: CDR1 SGHAT, CDR2 FQNNGV. CDR3 length: 10 amino acids. Trimming pared 10 bases from V and 7 bases from J, leaving 10 bases between.

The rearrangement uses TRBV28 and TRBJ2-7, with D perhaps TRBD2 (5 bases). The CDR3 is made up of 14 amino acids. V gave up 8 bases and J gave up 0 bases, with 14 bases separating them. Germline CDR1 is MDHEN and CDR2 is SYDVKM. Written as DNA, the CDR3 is TGTGCCAGCGGAATCGGGGAAAGCTCCTACGAGCAGTACTTC. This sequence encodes CASGIGESSYEQYF.

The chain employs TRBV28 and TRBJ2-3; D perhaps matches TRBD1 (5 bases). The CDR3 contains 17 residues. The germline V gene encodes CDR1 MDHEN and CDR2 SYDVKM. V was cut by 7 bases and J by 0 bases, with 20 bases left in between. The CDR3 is CASTKFHQRQSTDTQYF. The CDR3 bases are TGTGCCAGCACCAAATTCCACCAACGACAGAGCACAGATACGCAGTATTTT.

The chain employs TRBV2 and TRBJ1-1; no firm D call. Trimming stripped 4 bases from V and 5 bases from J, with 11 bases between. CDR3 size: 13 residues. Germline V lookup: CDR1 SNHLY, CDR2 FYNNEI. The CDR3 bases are TGTGCCAGCAGTGGGCAGGCGGGGACTGAAGCTTTCTTT. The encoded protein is CASSGQAGTEAFF. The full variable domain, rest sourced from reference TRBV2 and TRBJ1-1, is EPEVTQTPSHQVTQMGQEVILRCVPISNHLYFYWYRQILGQKVEFLVSFYNNEISEKSEIFDDQFSVERPDGSNFTLKIRSTKLEDSAMYFCASSGQAGTEAFFGQGTRLTVV.

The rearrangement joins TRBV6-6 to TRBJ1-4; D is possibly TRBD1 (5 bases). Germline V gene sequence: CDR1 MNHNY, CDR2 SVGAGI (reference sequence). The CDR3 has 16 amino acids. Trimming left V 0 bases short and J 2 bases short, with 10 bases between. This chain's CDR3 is CASSYSIKGTNEKLFF. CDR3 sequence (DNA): TGTGCCAGCAGTTACTCGATAAAGGGGACTAATGAAAAACTGTTTTTT.